A selection of T cell receptor beta chains follows, all from one sample in a study of blood T cell repertoires in COVID-19. Assay used: immunoSEQ multiplex PCR; TCRdb lists only in-frame clones, some missing. There are around 310,000 clones in the sample; 85% to 90% occur only once, and over 9% lies in the top ten. The sample taken for sequencing was PBMCs or T cells enriched from blood (not recorded which). These receptors originate from a woman aged 25 to 39 who had recovered from COVID-19. Both conserved end residues are part of each CDR3. Fields, in order: J gene, V gene, CDR3 protein.

TRBJ2-6 | TRBV24-1 | CATSASGANVLTF
TRBJ1-1 | TRBV18 | CASSPRTGNTEAFF
TRBJ2-2 | TRBV25-1 | CASGLPGAGELFF
TRBJ1-2 | TRBV19 | CASNRQGKNYGYTF
TRBJ2-7 | TRBV12-5 | CASGLDSRPYEQYF
TRBJ2-3 | TRBV9 | CASGGLAGGKDTQYF
TRBJ2-7 | TRBV4-1 | CASSQDYPASGEQYF
TRBJ2-7 | TRBV18 | CASSLPSFPFGSEQYF
TRBJ2-7 | TRBV7-9 | CASSSERDGDEQYF
TRBJ2-1 | TRBV28 | CASSLQGRYNEQFF
TRBJ2-5 | TRBV3-1/TRBV3-2 | CASSRSGQETQYF
TRBJ1-1 | TRBV10-3 | CAIRGTGANTEAFF
TRBJ1-2 | TRBV3-1/TRBV3-2 | CASSQVEGQGYGYTF
TRBJ1-2 | TRBV7-6 | CASSPREGYPQAGGYTF
TRBJ2-3 | TRBV9 | CASSALYHRAEGTQYF
TRBJ2-3 | TRBV5-6 | CASSLSLAGASDTQYF
TRBJ1-1 | TRBV6-5 | CASSIDRDTEAFF
TRBJ2-1 | TRBV29-1 | CSVAQGVNEQFF
TRBJ1-4 | TRBV6-5 | CASRRDEKLFF
TRBJ1-2 | TRBV19 | CASSYRGDGYTF
TRBJ1-2 | TRBV5-1 | CASSLVAGGSLSYGYTF
TRBJ2-1 | TRBV5-4 | CASSSRTGLFNEQFF
TRBJ2-2 | TRBV9 | CASSVEAGSGELFF
TRBJ2-7 | TRBV19 | CASSIAGHEQYF
TRBJ2-5 | TRBV28 | CASSREGGSAQETQYF
TRBJ2-4 | TRBV6-5 | CASSLPPGSGIQYF
TRBJ1-4 | TRBV18 | CASSPRAGPEKLFF
TRBJ2-1 | TRBV5-1 | CASTYLRSSYNEQFF
TRBJ1-2 | TRBV18 | CASSPLALAGITTNYGYTF
TRBJ1-3 | TRBV7-9 | CASHSQGQENTIYF
TRBJ2-7 | TRBV19 | CASSRNGQGGISYEQYF
TRBJ1-6 | TRBV5-1 | CASSPRDFEGSPLHF
TRBJ2-7 | TRBV5-1 | CASSYTGTEDYEQYF
TRBJ1-1 | TRBV29-1 | CSVEGPGGRLTEAFF
TRBJ1-2 | TRBV3-1/TRBV3-2 | CASSQATGAAGYTF
TRBJ2-3 | TRBV5-1 | CASSLGQGWADTQYF
TRBJ1-5 | TRBV3-1/TRBV3-2 | CASSQGAGAGNQPQHF
TRBJ2-1 | TRBV5-5 | CASSLLGQNYNEQFF
TRBJ1-5 | TRBV10-3 | CAISQGSNQPQHF
TRBJ1-3 | TRBV2 | CASSEEGGFAGNTIYF
TRBJ2-1 | TRBV10-3 | CAISGISGRSSYNEQFF
TRBJ1-2 | TRBV15 | CATSRDPTGNYGYTF